Listed below are T cell receptor beta chains from one sample, sequenced in a study of brain T cells in children with intractable seizures. Generated by immunoSEQ multiplex PCR, the TCRdb table keeps only in-frame clones and is missing some. This table holds around 70,000 clones, 93% found once. The sample in question was peripheral blood, obtained at surgery. Every receptor here comes from a boy under three years old with tuberous sclerosis and intractable seizures. Each CDR3 is given with its conserved first and last residue. A D gene is named only where the DNA matches it firmly. Size values are once, few and many counts, or a class for expanded clones, and some rows have none.

V gene	CDR3 length	D gene	clone size	J gene	CDR3 protein	CDR3 DNA
TRBV14	14	-	once	TRBJ2-1	CASSQDSADNEQFF	TGTGCCAGCAGCCAAGACTCCGCGGACAATGAGCAGTTCTTC
TRBV7-2	15	-	-	TRBJ2-1	CASSPPGLRGYEQFF	TGTGCCAGCAGCCCTCCGGGACTCAGGGGTTATGAGCAGTTCTTC
TRBV27	13	-	-	TRBJ1-5	CASSRDTYQPQHF	TGTGCCAGCAGTAGGGACACCTATCAGCCCCAGCATTTT
TRBV30	15	TRBD2	-	TRBJ2-5	CAWSDGAGGSETQYF	TGTGCCTGGAGCGATGGGGCGGGAGGCTCTGAGACCCAGTACTTC
TRBV19	18	-	-	TRBJ1-5	CASSILAGRTFSNQPQHF	TGTGCCAGTAGTATCTTGGCTGGCAGGACGTTTAGCAATCAGCCCCAGCATTTT
TRBV3-1/TRBV3-2	15	TRBD1	-	TRBJ1-1	CASLERGRRYTEAFF	TGTGCCAGCCTGGAAAGGGGGCGCCGGTACACTGAAGCTTTCTTT
TRBV7-9	12	-	-	TRBJ1-1	CASGTLNTEAFF	TGTGCCAGCGGGACCCTGAACACTGAAGCTTTCTTT
TRBV7-3	13	-	-	TRBJ1-1	CASSFTVNTEAFF	TGTGCCAGCAGCTTCACCGTGAACACTGAAGCTTTCTTT
TRBV5-1	17	TRBD2	-	TRBJ2-1	CASSSFRTSGSYNEQFF	TGCGCCAGCAGCTCGTTTCGGACTAGCGGGTCCTACAATGAGCAGTTCTTC
TRBV14	15	TRBD1	-	TRBJ1-1	CASSPSGTVNTEAFF	TGTGCCAGCAGCCCATCCGGGACAGTGAACACTGAAGCTTTCTTT
TRBV6-5	15	TRBD1	-	TRBJ2-2	CASSPGTANTGELFF	TGTGCCAGCAGTCCCGGGACAGCGAACACCGGGGAGCTGTTTTTT
TRBV9	15	-	-	TRBJ1-3	CASSVVGGSGNTIYF	TGTGCCAGCAGCGTAGTAGGGGGCTCTGGAAACACCATATATTTT
TRBV9	14	-	-	TRBJ1-2	CASSAHWDPDGYTF	TGTGCCAGCAGCGCCCATTGGGATCCTGATGGCTACACCTTC
TRBV5-5	15	TRBD1	-	TRBJ2-3	CASSLTGAGTDTQYF	TGTGCCAGCAGCTTGACAGGGGCAGGGACAGATACGCAGTATTTT
TRBV30	14	TRBD2	-	TRBJ2-7	CAWSVRGGVYEQYF	TGTGCCTGGAGTGTACGGGGAGGGGTTTACGAGCAGTACTTC
TRBV7-3	16	-	-	TRBJ1-2	CASSPTGGVLNYGYTF	TGTGCCAGCAGCCCGACCGGGGGAGTTTTAAACTATGGCTACACCTTC
TRBV7-2	17	TRBD1	-	TRBJ2-5	CASSISWTGMYQETQYF	TGTGCCAGCAGCATATCCTGGACAGGGATGTACCAAGAGACCCAGTACTTC
TRBV2	13	-	-	TRBJ1-2	CASKRNENYGYTF	TGTGCCAGCAAACGGAACGAGAACTATGGCTACACCTTC
TRBV6-5	13	TRBD1	-	TRBJ1-2	CASSPGGGGGYTF	TGTGCCAGCAGCCCCGGGGGAGGGGGCGGCTACACCTTC
TRBV19	15	TRBD2	-	TRBJ2-5	CASSKASGGAETQYF	TGTGCCAGTAGTAAGGCTAGCGGGGGGGCCGAGACCCAGTACTTC
TRBV7-9	12	-	once	TRBJ1-2	CASSLEGSGYTF	TGTGCCAGCAGCTTAGAAGGGTCTGGCTACACCTTC
TRBV14	16	TRBD1	-	TRBJ2-7	CASSQARGQGPYEQYF	TGTGCCAGCAGCCAAGCAAGAGGACAGGGACCCTACGAGCAGTACTTC
TRBV7-2	14	-	-	TRBJ1-4	CASSYRATNEKLFF	TGTGCCAGCAGCTACAGGGCAACTAATGAAAAACTGTTTTTT
TRBV13	17	-	-	TRBJ2-1	CASSLVELGPLNNEQFF	TGTGCCAGCAGCTTAGTAGAGCTGGGTCCCCTTAACAATGAGCAGTTCTTC
TRBV5-1	20	-	-	TRBJ2-1	CASSLAGGVTTTNTNNEQFF	TGCGCCAGCAGCTTGGCAGGAGGAGTTACCACCACTAATACAAACAATGAGCAGTTCTTC
TRBV6-5	12	-	few	TRBJ1-1	CASTGLNTEAFF	TGTGCCAGCACAGGGTTGAACACTGAAGCTTTCTTT